A selection of T cell receptor beta chains follows, all from one sample in a study of immune evolution from preneoplasia to lung adenocarcinoma. Repertoires were generated with immunoSEQ multiplex PCR, while TCRdb's copy carries only in-frame clones and drops some. The sample records about 4,000 clones, around 76% being singletons. Sequences were obtained from FFPE minimally invasive lung adenocarcinoma tissue. The receptors derive from a person aged 70 to 80 with lung adenocarcinoma. CDR3s include the opening cysteine and the closing phenylalanine or tryptophan. Each record gives: V gene, J gene, clone size, D gene, CDR3 protein, CDR3 DNA. A D gene is named only where the DNA matches it firmly. The size entry is marked missing in some rows and otherwise reads once, few, many or a size class.

TRBV30	TRBJ1-1	-	-	CAWREQGGNTEAFF	TGTGCCTGGAGAGAACAAGGGGGGAACACTGAAGCTTTCTTT
TRBV6-6	TRBJ1-5	-	-	CASSPGMHSNQPQHF	TGTGCCAGCAGTCCTGGGATGCATAGCAATCAGCCCCAGCATTTT
TRBV18	TRBJ1-1	-	TRBD1	CASSPRDRGSNTEAFF	TGTGCCAGCTCACCGAGGGACAGGGGGTCGAACACTGAAGCTTTCTTT
TRBV14	TRBJ2-3	-	-	CASSSGGNTQYF	TGTGCCAGCAGCTCAGGGGGGAATACGCAGTATTTT
TRBV28	TRBJ1-1	-	-	CASSFRQLAFF	TGTGCCAGCAGTTTTCGCCAATTAGCTTTCTTT
TRBV7-3	TRBJ2-3	few	TRBD2	CASSYSGGVDTQYF	TGTGCCAGCAGCTATAGCGGGGGAGTAGATACGCAGTATTTT
TRBV14	TRBJ2-1	-	-	CASSQARGGVEQFF	TGTGCCAGCAGCCAGGCCCGAGGGGGGGTTGAGCAGTTCTTC
TRBV27	TRBJ2-3	-	TRBD2	CASSLREADHTQYF	TGTGCCAGCAGTTTACGGGAGGCCGACCATACGCAGTATTTT
TRBV10-3	TRBJ1-2	-	-	CAISGGDLNYGYIF	TGTGCCATCAGTGGGGGGGACCTTAACTATGGCTACATCTTC
TRBV30	TRBJ2-2	-	-	CAWSLGGELFF	TGTGCCTGGAGCTTAGGCGGGGAGCTGTTTTTT
TRBV6-1	TRBJ1-4	-	-	CASSEPQGGEKLFF	TGTGCCAGCAGTGAACCTCAGGGAGGTGAAAAACTGTTTTTT
TRBV19	TRBJ1-5	-	-	CASSAQGLVNQPQHF	TGTGCCAGTAGTGCGCAGGGTTTGGTCAATCAGCCCCAGCATTTT
TRBV10-3	TRBJ2-3	few	TRBD2	CAIREGTSDYTDTQYF	TGTGCCATCAGGGAAGGGACTAGCGATTACACAGATACGCAGTATTTT
TRBV5-8	TRBJ2-1	-	TRBD2	CASSSPFSGRDNEQFF	TGTGCCAGCAGCTCCCCCTTTAGCGGGAGAGACAATGAGCAGTTCTTC
TRBV6-1	TRBJ1-2	few	-	CASTWERDYGYTF	TGTGCCAGCACTTGGGAACGGGATTATGGCTACACCTTC
TRBV5-6	TRBJ2-1	-	TRBD2	CASSLTLLATSSYNEQFF	TGTGCCAGCAGCTTGACCCTACTAGCGACCAGCTCCTACAATGAGCAGTTCTTC
TRBV6-6	TRBJ2-5	-	-	CASSYPETQYF	TGTGCCAGCAGTTACCCAGAGACCCAGTACTTC
TRBV29-1	TRBJ2-1	-	TRBD2	CSGRLAGGNNEQFF	TGCAGCGGTAGACTAGCGGGGGGTAACAATGAGCAGTTCTTC
TRBV5-1	TRBJ2-7	-	TRBD2	CASSFLAGGIYEQYF	TGCGCCAGCAGCTTCCTAGCGGGAGGAATCTACGAGCAGTACTTC
TRBV7-9	TRBJ2-2	-	-	CASSQDSGNTGELFF	TGTGCCAGCAGCCAAGATAGCGGGAACACCGGGGAGCTGTTTTTT
TRBV5-1	TRBJ2-7	-	-	CASSLGGLEQYF	TGCGCCAGCAGCTTGGGTGGCCTCGAGCAGTACTTC